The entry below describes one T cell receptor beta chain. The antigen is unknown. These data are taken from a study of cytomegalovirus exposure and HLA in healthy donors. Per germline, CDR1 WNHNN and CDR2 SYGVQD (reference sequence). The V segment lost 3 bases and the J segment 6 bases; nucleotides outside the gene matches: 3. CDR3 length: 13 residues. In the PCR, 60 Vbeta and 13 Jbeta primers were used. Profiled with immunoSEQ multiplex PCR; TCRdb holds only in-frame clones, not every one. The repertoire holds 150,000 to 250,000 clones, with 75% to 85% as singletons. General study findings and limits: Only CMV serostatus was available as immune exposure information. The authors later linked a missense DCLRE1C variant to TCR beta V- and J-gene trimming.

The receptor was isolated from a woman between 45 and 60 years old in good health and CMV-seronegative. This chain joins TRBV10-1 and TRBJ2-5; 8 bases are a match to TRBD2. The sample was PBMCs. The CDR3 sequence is CASSDRGGKTQYF. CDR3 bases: TGCGCCAGCAGTGATCGGGGGGGGAAGACCCAGTACTTC.